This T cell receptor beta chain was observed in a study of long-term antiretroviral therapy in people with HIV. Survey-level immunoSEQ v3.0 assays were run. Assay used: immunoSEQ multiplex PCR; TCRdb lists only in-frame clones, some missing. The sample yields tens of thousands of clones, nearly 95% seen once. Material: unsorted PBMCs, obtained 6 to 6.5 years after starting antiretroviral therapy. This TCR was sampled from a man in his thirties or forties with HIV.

The CDR3 loop is CATGSSYEQYF. CDR3 in DNA: TGTGCCACCGGGAGCTCCTACGAGCAGTACTTC. This chain connects TRBV25-1 to TRBJ2-7, with a tentative D call TRBD2 (6 bases). Trimming took off 10 bases at V and 0 bases at J, with 7 bases between the two ends. Per the germline V gene, CDR1 is MGHDK and CDR2 is SYGVNS. The CDR3 extends over 11 amino acids.